This TCR beta chain was identified during a study of Ad26.COV2.S vaccination and SARS-CoV-2 variants. Study context: A COV1001 Ad26.COV2.S trial-arm participant provided the sample. Recipients of Ad26.COV2.S got it intramuscularly, once or twice 56 days apart.

The CDR3 length is 14 residues. V lost 2 bases and J 2 bases, leaving 8 bases between the germline ends. Germline-derived CDR1 and CDR2 are MRHNA and SNTAGT. Treatment described: around 19 received Ad26.COV2.S at low or high dose, single or two shots; about five received placebo; per-sample allocation not given. The samples were gathered on day 63 after the first injection of vaccine or placebo. On this clone itself: As yet, its antigen is unknown.

Method: immunoSEQ multiplex PCR; TCRdb's copy keeps in-frame clones and lacks some. The sample includes 350,000 to 450,000 clones, 89% seen only once; the top ten take under 2%. Study-wide results and caveats: Vaccine recipients had higher spike-specific TCR breadth than placebo recipients. TCR breadth and depth estimates may have understated total T cell responses.

The sample in question was peripheral blood, obtained in a trial of Ad26.COV2.S vaccine versus placebo. This receptor was obtained from a person between 18 and 60 years old who received the Ad26.COV2.S COVID-19 vaccine or a placebo. The chain employs TRBV6-4 and TRBJ2-3; D might be TRBD1 or TRBD2, each matching 6 bases. Here the CDR3 DNA reads TGTGCCAGCAGTGACAGGGGGGTCACAGATACGCAGTATTTT. Encoded protein: CASSDRGVTDTQYF.